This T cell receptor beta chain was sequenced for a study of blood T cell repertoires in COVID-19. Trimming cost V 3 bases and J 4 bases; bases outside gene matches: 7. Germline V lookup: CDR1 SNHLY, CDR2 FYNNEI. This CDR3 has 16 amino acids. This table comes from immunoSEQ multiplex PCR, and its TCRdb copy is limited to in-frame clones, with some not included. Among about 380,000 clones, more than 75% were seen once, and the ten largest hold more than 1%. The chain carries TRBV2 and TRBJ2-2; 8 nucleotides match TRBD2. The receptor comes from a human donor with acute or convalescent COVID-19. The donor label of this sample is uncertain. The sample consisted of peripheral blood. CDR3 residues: CASSDSAGGSTGELFF. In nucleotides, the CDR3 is TGTGCCAGCAGTGACTCCGCGGGAGGATCCACCGGGGAGCTGTTTTTT.